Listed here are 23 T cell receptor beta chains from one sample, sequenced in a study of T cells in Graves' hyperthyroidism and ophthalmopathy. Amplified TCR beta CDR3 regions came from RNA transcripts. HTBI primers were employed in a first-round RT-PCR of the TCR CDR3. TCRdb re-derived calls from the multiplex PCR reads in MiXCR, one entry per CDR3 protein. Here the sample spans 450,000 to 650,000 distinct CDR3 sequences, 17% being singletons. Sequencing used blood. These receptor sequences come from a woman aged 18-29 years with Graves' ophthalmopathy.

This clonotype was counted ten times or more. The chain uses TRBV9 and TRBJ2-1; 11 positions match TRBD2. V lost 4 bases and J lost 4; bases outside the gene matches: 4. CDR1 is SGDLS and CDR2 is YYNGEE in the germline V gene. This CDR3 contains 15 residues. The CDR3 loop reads CASSPRLAGYNEQFF. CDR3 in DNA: TGTGCCAGCAGCCCCAGACTAGCGGGATACAATGAGCAGTTCTTC.

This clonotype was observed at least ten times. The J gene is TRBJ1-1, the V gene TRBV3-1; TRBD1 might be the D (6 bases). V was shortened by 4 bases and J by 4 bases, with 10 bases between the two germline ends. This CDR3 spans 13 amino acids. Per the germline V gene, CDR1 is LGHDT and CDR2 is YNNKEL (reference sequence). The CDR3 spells CASSPNRVTEAFF. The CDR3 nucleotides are TGTGCCAGCAGCCCTAACAGGGTCACTGAAGCTTTCTTT.

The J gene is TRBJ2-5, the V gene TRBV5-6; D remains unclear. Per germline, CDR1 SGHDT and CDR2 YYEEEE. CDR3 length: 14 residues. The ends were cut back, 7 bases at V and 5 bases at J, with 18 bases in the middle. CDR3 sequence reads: CASGYGNLGETQYF. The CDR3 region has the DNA TGTGCCAGCGGATATGGGAATTTGGGGGAGACCCAGTACTTC.

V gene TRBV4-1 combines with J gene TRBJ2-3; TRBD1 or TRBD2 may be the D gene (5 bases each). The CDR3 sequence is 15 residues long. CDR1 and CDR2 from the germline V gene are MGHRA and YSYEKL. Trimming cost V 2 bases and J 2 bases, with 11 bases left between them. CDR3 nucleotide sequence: TGCGCCAGCAGCCAAAGCCCCGGGGCCACAGATACGCAGTATTTT. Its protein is CASSQSPGATDTQYF.

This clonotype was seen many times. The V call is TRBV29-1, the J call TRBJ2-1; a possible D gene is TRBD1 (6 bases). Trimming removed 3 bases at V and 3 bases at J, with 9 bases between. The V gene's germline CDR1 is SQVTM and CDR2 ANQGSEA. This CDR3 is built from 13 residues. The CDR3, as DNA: TGCAGCGTTGACGCACAGGGCTACAATGAGCAGTTCTTC. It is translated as CSVDAQGYNEQFF.

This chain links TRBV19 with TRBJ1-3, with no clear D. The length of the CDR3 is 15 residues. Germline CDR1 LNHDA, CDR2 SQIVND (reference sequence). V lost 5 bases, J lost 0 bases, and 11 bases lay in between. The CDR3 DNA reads TGTGCCAGTAGTGCGGACGCTAGCTCTGGAAACACCATATATTTT. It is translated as CASSADASSGNTIYF.

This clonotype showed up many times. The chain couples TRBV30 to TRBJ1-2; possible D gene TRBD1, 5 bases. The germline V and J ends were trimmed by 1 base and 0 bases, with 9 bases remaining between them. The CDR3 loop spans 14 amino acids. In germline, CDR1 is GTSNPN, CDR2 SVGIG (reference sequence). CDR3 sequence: CAWSGRGSNYGYTF. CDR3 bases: TGTGCCTGGAGTGGAAGGGGATCTAACTATGGCTACACCTTC.

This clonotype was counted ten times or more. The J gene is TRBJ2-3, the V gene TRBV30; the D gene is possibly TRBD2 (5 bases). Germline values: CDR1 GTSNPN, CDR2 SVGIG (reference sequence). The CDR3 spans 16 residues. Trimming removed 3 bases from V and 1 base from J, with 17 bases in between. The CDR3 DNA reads TGTGCCTGGAGGCGTCGGGAAACAGCTCGCACAGATACGCAGTATTTT. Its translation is CAWRRRETARTDTQYF.

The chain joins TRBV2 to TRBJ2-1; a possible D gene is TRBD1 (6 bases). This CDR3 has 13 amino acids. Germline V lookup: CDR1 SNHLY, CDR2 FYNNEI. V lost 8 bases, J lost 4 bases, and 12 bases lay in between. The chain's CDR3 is CASPGELYNEQFF. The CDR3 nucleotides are TGTGCCAGCCCAGGGGAACTTTACAATGAGCAGTTCTTC.

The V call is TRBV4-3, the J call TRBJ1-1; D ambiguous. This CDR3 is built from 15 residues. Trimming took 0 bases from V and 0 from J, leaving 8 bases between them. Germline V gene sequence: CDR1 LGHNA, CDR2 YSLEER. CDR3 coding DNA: TGCGCCAGCAGCCAAGATCTGACATTGAACACTGAAGCTTTCTTT. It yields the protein CASSQDLTLNTEAFF.

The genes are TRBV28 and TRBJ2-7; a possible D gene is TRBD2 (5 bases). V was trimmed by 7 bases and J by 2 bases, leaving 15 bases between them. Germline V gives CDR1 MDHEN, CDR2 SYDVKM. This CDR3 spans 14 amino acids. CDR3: CASTHGIGAYEQYF. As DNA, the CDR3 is TGTGCCAGCACCCATGGGATCGGGGCCTACGAGCAGTACTTC. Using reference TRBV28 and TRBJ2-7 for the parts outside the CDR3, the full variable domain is DVKVTQSSRYLVKRTGEKVFLECVQDMDHENMFWYRQDPGLGLRLIYFSYDVKMKEKGDIPEGYSVSREKKERFSLILESASTNQTSMYLCASTHGIGAYEQYFGPGTRLTVT.

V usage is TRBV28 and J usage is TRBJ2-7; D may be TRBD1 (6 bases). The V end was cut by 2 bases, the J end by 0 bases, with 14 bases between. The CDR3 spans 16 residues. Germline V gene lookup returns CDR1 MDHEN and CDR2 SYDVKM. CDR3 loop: CASSLKTGLSSYEQYF. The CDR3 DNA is TGTGCCAGCAGTTTAAAAACAGGGCTAAGCTCCTACGAGCAGTACTTC.

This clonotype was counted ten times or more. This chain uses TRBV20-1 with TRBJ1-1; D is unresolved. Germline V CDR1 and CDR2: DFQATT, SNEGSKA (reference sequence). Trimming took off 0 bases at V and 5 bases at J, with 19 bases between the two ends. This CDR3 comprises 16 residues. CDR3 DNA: TGCAGTGCTAGAGACCCCGGACCACAGATGACAACTGAAGCTTTCTTT. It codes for CSARDPGPQMTTEAFF.

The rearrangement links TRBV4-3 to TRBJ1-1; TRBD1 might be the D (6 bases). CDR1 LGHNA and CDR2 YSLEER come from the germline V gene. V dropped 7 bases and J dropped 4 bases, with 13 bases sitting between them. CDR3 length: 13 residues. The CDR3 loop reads CASTRGESTEAFF. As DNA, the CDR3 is TGCGCCAGCACCAGGGGAGAAAGCACTGAAGCTTTCTTT.

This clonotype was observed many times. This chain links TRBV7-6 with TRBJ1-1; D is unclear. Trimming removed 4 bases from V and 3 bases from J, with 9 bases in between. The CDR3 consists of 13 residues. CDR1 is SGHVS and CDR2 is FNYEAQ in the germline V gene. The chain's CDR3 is CASSSDMDTEAFF. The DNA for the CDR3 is TGTGCCAGCAGCTCTGACATGGACACTGAAGCTTTCTTT.

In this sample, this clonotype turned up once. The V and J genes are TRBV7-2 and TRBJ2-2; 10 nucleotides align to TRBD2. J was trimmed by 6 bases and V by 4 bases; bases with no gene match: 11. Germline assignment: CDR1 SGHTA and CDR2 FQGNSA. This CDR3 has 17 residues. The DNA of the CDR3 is TGTGCCAGCAGCTCAGAATCCGGGACTAGCGCGTCCGGGGAGCTGTTTTTT. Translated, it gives CASSSESGTSASGELFF.

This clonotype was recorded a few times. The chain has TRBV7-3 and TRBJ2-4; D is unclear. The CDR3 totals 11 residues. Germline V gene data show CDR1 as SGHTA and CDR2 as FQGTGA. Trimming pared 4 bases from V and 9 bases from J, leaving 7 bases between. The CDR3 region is CASSSGRIQYF. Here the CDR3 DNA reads TGTGCCAGCAGCTCCGGGCGCATTCAGTACTTC.

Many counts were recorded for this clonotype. The CDR3 coding sequence is TGTGCCAGCAGCAAAAGATCGGTGGGCACCGGGGAGCTGTTTTTT. This encodes CASSKRSVGTGELFF. The chain recombines TRBV11-2 with TRBJ2-2; D ambiguous. The length of the CDR3 is 15 residues. The V end lost 5 bases, the J end lost 4 bases, and 14 bases lay between the germline ends. The germline V gene encodes CDR1 SGHAT and CDR2 FQNNGV.

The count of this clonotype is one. CDR3 DNA sequence: TGTGCCAGCAGCGTAGGGCGGACGGTGAACACTGAAGCTTTCTTT. Translation gives CASSVGRTVNTEAFF. The chain joins TRBV9 to TRBJ1-1, with D unclear. Looked up from germline, CDR1 is SGDLS and CDR2 is YYNGEE. This CDR3 comprises 15 residues. Trimming stripped 0 bases from V and 0 bases from J, with 9 bases between.

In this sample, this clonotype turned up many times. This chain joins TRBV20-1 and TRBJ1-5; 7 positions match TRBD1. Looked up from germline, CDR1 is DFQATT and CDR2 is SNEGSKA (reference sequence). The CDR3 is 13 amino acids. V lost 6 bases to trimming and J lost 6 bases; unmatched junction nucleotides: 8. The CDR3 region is CSADRVRTQPQHF. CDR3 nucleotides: TGCAGTGCCGACAGGGTAAGAACTCAGCCCCAGCATTTT.

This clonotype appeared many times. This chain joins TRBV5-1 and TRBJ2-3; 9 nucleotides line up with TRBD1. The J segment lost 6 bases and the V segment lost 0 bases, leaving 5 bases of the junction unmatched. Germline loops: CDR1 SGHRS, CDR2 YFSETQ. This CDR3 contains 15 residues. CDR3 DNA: TGCGCCAGCAGCTTGGACAGGGGGCCACAGGATACGCAGTATTTT. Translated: CASSLDRGPQDTQYF.

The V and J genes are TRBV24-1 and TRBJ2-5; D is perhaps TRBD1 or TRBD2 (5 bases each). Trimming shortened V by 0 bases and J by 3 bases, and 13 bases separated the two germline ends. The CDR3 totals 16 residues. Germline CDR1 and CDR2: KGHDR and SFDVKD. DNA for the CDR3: TGTGCCACCAGTGATTTGAAGGCGGGCAGGGAAGAGACCCAGTACTTC. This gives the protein CATSDLKAGREETQYF.

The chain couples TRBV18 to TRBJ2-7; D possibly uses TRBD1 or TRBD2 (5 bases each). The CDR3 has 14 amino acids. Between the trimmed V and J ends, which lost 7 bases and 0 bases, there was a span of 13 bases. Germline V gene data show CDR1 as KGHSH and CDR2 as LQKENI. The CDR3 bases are TGTGCCAGCTTATCGGGGCAGGGCTCCTACGAGCAGTACTTC. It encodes CASLSGQGSYEQYF. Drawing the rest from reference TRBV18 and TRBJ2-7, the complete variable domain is NAGVMQNPRHLVRRRGQEARLRCSPMKGHSHVYWYRQLPEEGLKFMVYLQKENIIDESGMPKERFSAEFPKEGPSILRIQQVVRGDSAAYFCASLSGQGSYEQYFGPGTRLTVT.